This T cell receptor (beta chain) is drawn from a study of PD-L1 blockade in urothelial cancer. Some clones are missing from TCRdb's copy, which holds only in-frame ones; the method was immunoSEQ multiplex PCR. The sample gives approximately 100,000 clones, around 85% of which show up once; about 2.2% is in the top ten. Germline V gene lookup returns CDR1 MDHEN and CDR2 SYDVKM. V was clipped by 10 bases and J by 0 bases, with 12 bases between them. This CDR3 contains 13 residues. This clonotype was sampled from a man aged 50 or older with urothelial cancer. The chain is built from TRBV28 and TRBJ1-2; weak D call: TRBD1 (6 bases). The specimen comprised PBMCs, sampled around atezolizumab (anti-PD-L1) treatment. As DNA, the CDR3 is TGTGCCACCAACACAGGGTCTAACTATGGCTACACCTTC. Amino acids: CATNTGSNYGYTF.